This entry is about one TCR beta chain. Its antigen is currently not known. Per-base quality was not reported, and no clone a single base away is much larger than it. The immunoSEQ Assay, a bias-controlled multiplex PCR, was used to amplify TCRbeta CDR3 regions from genomic DNA. On the study's bioinformatics: Nucleated cell counts per sample were estimated from amplification of reference gene primers within the assay. Sequence reads were collapsed and filtered to measure the absolute abundance of every unique TCRbeta CDR3 rearrangement. Productive Simpson clonality was computed per sample as the square root of Simpson's diversity index over productive rearrangements. What TCRdb holds here is the immuneACCESS table cut down to in-frame rearrangements. Part of the clones is not present; checked against another copy, under half of the missing clones reflect an unresolved V gene, and the others are unexplained. D and trimming come from the DNA, and the V and J calls and clone size come from that table. The table for this sample lists approximately 150,000 clones; more than 65% of them were counted only once. Approximately 5.6% of the sample is held by the ten biggest clonotypes.

The germline V end is reduced by 4 bases and the J end by 9 bases; junction bases left unmatched: 12. CDR1 and CDR2 (LNHDA, SQIVND) derive from the germline V gene (reference sequence). From cysteine to phenylalanine, the CDR3 is 16 amino acids long. The only DNA kept is the CDR3, 48 bases in frame from the first base. Enrolling through a virtual design, the prospective study's participants ranged in age from roughly 18 to 90 years and lived across about two dozen United States geographic areas. In the prospective study, cohorts were assigned on the basis of participant-reported clinical history obtained from a screening survey and a study questionnaire. Each participant in the prospective study had whole blood, serum and a nasopharyngeal or oropharyngeal swab collected by mobile phlebotomists. Participants in the prospective study had the option to provide additional blood draws and questionnaires over an approximately 2-month period. Before DNA extraction, blood samples from the prospective study were shipped at room temperature or frozen.

This sample is part of a study of blood T cell repertoires in COVID-19 (dated by TCRdb to the early 2020s). With respect to the entire study: Collaborator samples came from the United States, Italy and Spain and covered acute and convalescent phases of COVID-19. The repertoires were made available in a free public database intended to serve as a resource for research on the immune response to SARS-CoV-2. HLA class I and class II types, where available, came from metadata supplied by the sample provider rather than from assay-based typing. Nearly every sample came with metadata listing a de-identified subject ID, COVID-19 status, age in years and sex. The material from the prospective study consisted of cDNA or gDNA derived from T cells, B-cell-depleted T cells, or PBMCs. The samples were drawn from two sources: the first 160 participants of the ongoing ImmuneRACE study, and 1,200 or so subjects contributed by 6 global collaborators. Subjects who had been exposed to COVID-19, were actively infected with it, or had recovered from it provided the deeply sampled blood TCRbeta repertoires that made up the dataset.

Broader findings and caveats from the paper: How much clinical and demographic metadata was included differed by source and by participant, and the metadata was provided uncurated.

Recombination connected TRBV19 to TRBJ2-1, and TRBD2 aligns with 10 junction nucleotides. Material: PBMCs or T cells enriched from blood (not recorded which). The clonotype comes from a woman in her thirties or forties with acute COVID-19. The base sequence is TGTGCCAGTAGTAAATCAGCGGGAGGGAATGGGGGTGAGCAGTTCTTC. It translates to CASSKSAGGNGGEQFF.